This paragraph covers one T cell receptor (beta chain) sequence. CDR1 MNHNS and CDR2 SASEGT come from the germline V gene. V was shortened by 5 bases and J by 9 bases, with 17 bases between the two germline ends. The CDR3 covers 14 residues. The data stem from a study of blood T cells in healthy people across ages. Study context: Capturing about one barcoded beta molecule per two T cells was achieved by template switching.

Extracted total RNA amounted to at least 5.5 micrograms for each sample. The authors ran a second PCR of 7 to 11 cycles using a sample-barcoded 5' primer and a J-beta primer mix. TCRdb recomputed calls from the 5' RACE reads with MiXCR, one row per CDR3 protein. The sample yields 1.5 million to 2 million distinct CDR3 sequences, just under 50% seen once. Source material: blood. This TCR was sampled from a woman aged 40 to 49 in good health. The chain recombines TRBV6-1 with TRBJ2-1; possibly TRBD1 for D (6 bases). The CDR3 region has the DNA TGTGCCAGCAGTCCCGGGACAAGTGAAATTGAGCAGTTCTTC. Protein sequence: CASSPGTSEIEQFF.